These 11 T cell receptor beta chains were sequenced from one sample in a study of blood T cell repertoires in COVID-19. Sequencing was performed with immunoSEQ multiplex PCR; in TCRdb, only in-frame clones are kept and a portion is missing. The table shows over 250,000 clones, with approximately 89% occurring only once. Sequenced input: PBMCs or T cells enriched from blood (not recorded which). The receptors stem from a woman aged 18 to 35 who had recovered from COVID-19.

This clone was detected once. The J gene is TRBJ1-1, the V gene TRBV18; no definite D call. The CDR3 runs 14 residues. V was trimmed by 1 base and J by 1 base, leaving 7 bases between them. CDR1 and CDR2 (germline): KGHSH, LQKENI. CDR3 residues: CASSPLRGNTEAFF. DNA for the CDR3: TGTGCCAGCTCACCACTTAGAGGGAACACTGAAGCTTTCTTT.

J is TRBJ1-1 and V is TRBV16; D possibly corresponds to TRBD1 (5 bases). The length of the CDR3 is 19 residues. CDR1 is KGHSY, CDR2 FQNENV, per germline. The germline V and J ends were trimmed by 2 bases and 0 bases, with 22 bases remaining between them. The CDR3 region is CASSQDTNYLQELNTEAFF. As DNA, the CDR3 is TGTGCCAGCAGCCAAGACACTAATTATTTACAGGAGCTGAACACTGAAGCTTTCTTT.

The chain recombines TRBV7-6 with TRBJ2-2; D may be TRBD2 (7 bases). Germline CDR1 SGHVS, CDR2 FNYEAQ. V dropped 5 bases and J dropped 4 bases, with 14 bases sitting between them. The CDR3 is 15 residues long. The CDR3 sequence is CASSARGGLTGELFF. In nucleotides, the CDR3 is TGTGCCAGCAGCGCCAGGGGAGGGCTCACCGGGGAGCTGTTTTTT.

CDR3 loop: CASSPMSGITYEQYF. CDR3 sequence (DNA): TGTGCCAGCTCACCCATGAGCGGCATTACCTACGAGCAGTACTTC. The J gene is TRBJ2-7, the V gene TRBV18; a possible D gene is TRBD2 (5 bases). This CDR3 is built from 15 residues. CDR1 is KGHSH, CDR2 LQKENI, per germline. Between the trimmed V and J ends, which lost 3 bases and 2 bases, there was a span of 14 bases.

This chain joins TRBV11-3 and TRBJ2-7; 7 positions agree with TRBD2. The CDR3 is 17 amino acids. In germline, CDR1 is SGHNT, CDR2 YENEEA. J lost 2 bases, V lost 2 bases, and 12 bases had no gene match. In DNA, the CDR3 is TGTGCCAGCAGCTTACGGTGGGGGGAGGGGCCCGCCTACGAGCAGTACTTC. Residues: CASSLRWGEGPAYEQYF.

This chain uses TRBV7-3 with TRBJ2-1, with 8 bases matching TRBD2. V gave up 2 bases and J gave up 0 bases; unmatched junction bases: 6. Germline V gene lookup returns CDR1 SGHTA and CDR2 FQGTGA. The CDR3 sequence is 17 residues long. CDR3 loop: CASSLLGGGSSYNEQFF. CDR3 bases: TGTGCCAGCAGCTTATTAGGCGGGGGGAGCTCCTACAATGAGCAGTTCTTC.

The rearrangement links TRBV4-1 to TRBJ1-1; no clear D gene. Germline lookup yields CDR1 MGHRA and CDR2 YSYEKL. V was cut by 4 bases and J by 0 bases, with 9 bases left in between. The CDR3 runs 14 residues. The CDR3 loop reads CASSPLALNTEAFF. CDR3 in DNA: TGCGCCAGCAGCCCATTGGCCTTGAACACTGAAGCTTTCTTT.

The genes are TRBV3-1 (or the pseudogene TRBV3-2) and TRBJ2-5; D might be TRBD2 (6 bases). The CDR3 is 14 residues long. Between the trimmed V and J ends, which lost 1 base and 2 bases, there was a span of 8 bases. The germline CDR1 and CDR2 sequences are LGHDT and YNNKEL (reference sequence). The DNA for the CDR3 is TGTGCCAGCAGCCAAGCCGGACTACAAGAGACCCAGTACTTC. It is translated as CASSQAGLQETQYF.

V and J are TRBV7-2 and TRBJ2-7; 7 positions agree with TRBD2. The CDR3 runs 14 residues. CDR1 is SGHTA, CDR2 FQGNSA, per germline. J lost 5 bases, V lost 0 bases, and 4 bases had no gene match. CDR3 amino acids: CASSLAYGGNEQYF. CDR3 coding DNA: TGTGCCAGCAGCTTAGCATACGGGGGGAACGAGCAGTACTTC.

The chain combines TRBV7-3 with TRBJ2-1; possible D gene TRBD1, 7 bases. Germline CDR1 reads SGHTA; CDR2 reads FQGTGA. V lost 5 bases to trimming and J lost 4 bases, with 15 bases between them. The CDR3 consists of 15 residues. The CDR3 DNA is TGTGCCAGCAGCCAGGGGGGTGGAGCATACAATGAGCAGTTCTTC. This gives the protein CASSQGGGAYNEQFF.

This chain connects TRBV27 to TRBJ1-5; 7 nucleotides line up with TRBD1. CDR1 is MNHEY, CDR2 SMNVEV, per germline (reference sequence). V dropped 9 bases and J dropped 3; count of bases not matched to a gene: 5. The CDR3 extends over 13 amino acids. This CDR3 is CARRGQNNQPQHF. CDR3 coding DNA: TGTGCCAGGAGGGGACAGAACAATCAGCCCCAGCATTTT.